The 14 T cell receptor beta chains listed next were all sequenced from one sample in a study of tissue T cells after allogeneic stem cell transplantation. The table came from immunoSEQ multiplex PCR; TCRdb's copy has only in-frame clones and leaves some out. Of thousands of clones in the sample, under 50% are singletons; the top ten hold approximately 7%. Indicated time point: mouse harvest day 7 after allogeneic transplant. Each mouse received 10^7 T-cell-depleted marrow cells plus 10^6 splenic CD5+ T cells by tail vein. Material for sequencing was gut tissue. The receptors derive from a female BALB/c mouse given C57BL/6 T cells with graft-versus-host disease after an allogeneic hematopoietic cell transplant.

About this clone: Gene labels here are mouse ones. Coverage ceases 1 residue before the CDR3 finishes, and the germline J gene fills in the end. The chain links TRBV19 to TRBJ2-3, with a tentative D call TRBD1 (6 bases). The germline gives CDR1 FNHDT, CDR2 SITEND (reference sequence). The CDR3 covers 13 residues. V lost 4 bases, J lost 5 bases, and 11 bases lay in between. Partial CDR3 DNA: TGTGCCAGCAGTCCCCGGGACAAAGAAACGCTGTAT. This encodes CASSPRDKETLY. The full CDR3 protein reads CASSPRDKETLYF.

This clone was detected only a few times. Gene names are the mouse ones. The part of the CDR3 DNA that was read is TGCACCTGCAGTGCCCGGGACAGGGGTTCGCCCCTCTAC. It encodes CTCSARDRGSPLY. The full CDR3 sequence reads CTCSARDRGSPLYF. V usage is TRBV1 and J usage is TRBJ1-6; TRBD1 agrees at 10 bases. The read comes to an end 1 residue before the CDR3 does, leaving the germline J gene to fill in the end. TRBJ1-6 falls under the ORF class, with uncertain function. With 3 bases clipped from V and 9 bases from J, the junction kept 2 bases outside the gene matches. Per the germline V gene, CDR1 is NSQYPW and CDR2 is LRSPGD (reference sequence). The CDR3 contains 14 residues.

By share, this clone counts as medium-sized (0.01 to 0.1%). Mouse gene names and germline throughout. CDR3: CASSGISNERLFF. The DNA read from the CDR3 is TGTGCCAGCTCTGGAATTTCCAACGAAAGATTATTT. V gene TRBV12-1 combines with J gene TRBJ1-4, with D unclear. The read stops 1 residue short of the end of the CDR3; the missing end is completed from the germline J gene. In germline, CDR1 is SGHSN, CDR2 HYEKVE. The ends were cut back, 3 bases at V and 0 bases at J, with 4 bases in the middle. The CDR3 is 13 residues long.

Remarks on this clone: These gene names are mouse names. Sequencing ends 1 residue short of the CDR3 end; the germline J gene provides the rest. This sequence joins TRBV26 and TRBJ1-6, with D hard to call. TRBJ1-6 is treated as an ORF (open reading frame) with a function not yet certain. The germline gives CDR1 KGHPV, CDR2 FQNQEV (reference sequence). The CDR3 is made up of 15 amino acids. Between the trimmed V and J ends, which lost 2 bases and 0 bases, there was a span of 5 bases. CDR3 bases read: TGTGCCAGCAGTCTGGCAGATTCCTATAATTCGCCCCTCTAC. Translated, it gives CASSLADSYNSPLY. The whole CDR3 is CASSLADSYNSPLYF.

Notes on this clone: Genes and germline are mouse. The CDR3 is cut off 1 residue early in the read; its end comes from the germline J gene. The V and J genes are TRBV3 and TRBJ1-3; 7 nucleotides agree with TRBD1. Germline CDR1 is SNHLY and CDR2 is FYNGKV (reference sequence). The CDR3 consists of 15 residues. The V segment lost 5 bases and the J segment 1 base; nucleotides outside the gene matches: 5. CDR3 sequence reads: CASSLTGMSGNTLYF. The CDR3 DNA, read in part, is TGTGCCAGCAGCCTGACAGGGATGTCTGGAAATACGCTCTAT.

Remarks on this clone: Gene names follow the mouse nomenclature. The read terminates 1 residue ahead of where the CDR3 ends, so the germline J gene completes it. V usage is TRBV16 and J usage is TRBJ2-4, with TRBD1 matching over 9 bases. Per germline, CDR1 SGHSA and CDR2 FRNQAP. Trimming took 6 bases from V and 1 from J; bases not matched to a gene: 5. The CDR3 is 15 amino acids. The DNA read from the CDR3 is TGTGCAAGCAGGCCAGACAGGGGGGGTCAAAACACCTTGTAC. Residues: CASRPDRGGQNTLY. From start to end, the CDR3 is CASRPDRGGQNTLYF.

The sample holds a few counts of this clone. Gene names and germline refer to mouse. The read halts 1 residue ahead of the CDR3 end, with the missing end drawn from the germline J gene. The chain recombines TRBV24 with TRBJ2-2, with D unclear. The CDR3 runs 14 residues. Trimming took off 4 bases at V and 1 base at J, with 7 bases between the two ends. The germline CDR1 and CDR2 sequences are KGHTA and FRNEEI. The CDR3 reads CASSRQENTGQLYF. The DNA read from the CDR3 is TGTGCCAGCAGTCGGCAAGAAAACACCGGGCAGCTCTAC.

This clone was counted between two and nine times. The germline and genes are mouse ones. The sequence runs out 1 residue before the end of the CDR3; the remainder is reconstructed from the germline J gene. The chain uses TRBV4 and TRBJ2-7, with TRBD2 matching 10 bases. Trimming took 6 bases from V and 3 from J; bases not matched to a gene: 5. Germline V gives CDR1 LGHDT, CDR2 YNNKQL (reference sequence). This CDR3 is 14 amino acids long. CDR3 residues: CASSPGTGVYEQYF. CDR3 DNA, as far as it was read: TGTGCCAGCAGTCCCGGGACTGGGGTCTATGAACAGTAC.

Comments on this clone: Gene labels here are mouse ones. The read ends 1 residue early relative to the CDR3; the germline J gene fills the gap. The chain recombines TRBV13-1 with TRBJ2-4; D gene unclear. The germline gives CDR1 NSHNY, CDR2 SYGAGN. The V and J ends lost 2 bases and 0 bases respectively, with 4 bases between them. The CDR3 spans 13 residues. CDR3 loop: CASSEASQNTLYF. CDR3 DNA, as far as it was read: TGTGCCAGCAGTGAGGCAAGTCAAAACACCTTGTAC.

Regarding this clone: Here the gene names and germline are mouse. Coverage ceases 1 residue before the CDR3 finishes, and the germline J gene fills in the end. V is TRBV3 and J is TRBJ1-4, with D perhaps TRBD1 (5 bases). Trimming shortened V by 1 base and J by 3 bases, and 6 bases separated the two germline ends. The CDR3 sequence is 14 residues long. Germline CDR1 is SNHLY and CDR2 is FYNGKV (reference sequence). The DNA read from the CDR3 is TGTGCCAGCAGCTTAGTGGGGGCCAACGAAAGATTATTT. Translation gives CASSLVGANERLF. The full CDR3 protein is CASSLVGANERLFF.

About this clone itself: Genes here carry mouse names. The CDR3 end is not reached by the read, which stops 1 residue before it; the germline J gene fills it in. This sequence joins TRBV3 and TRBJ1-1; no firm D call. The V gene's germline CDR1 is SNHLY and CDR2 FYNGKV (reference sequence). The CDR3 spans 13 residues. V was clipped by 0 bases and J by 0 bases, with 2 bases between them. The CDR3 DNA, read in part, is TGTGCCAGCAGCTTAGCCTCAAACACAGAAGTCTTC. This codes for CASSLASNTEVF. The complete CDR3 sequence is CASSLASNTEVFF.

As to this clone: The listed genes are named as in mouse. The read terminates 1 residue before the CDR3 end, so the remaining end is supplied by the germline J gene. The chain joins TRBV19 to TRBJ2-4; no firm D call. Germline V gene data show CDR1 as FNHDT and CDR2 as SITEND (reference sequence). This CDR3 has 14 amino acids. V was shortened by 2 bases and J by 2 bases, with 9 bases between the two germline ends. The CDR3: CASSMAGDQNTLYF. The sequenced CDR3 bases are TGTGCCAGCAGTATGGCGGGTGATCAAAACACCTTGTAC.

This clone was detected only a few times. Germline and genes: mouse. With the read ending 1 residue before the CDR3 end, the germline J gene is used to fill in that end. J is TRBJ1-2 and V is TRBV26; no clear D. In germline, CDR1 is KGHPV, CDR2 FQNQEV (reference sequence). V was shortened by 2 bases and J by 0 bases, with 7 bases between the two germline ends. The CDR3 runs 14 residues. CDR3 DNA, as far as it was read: TGTGCCAGCAGTCTGATCACAACAAACTCCGACTACACC. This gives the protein CASSLITTNSDYT. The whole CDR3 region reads CASSLITTNSDYTF. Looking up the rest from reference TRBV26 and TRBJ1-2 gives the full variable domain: NSKVIQTPRYLVKGQGQKAKMRCIPEKGHPVVFWYQQNKNNEFKFLINFQNQEVLQQIDMTEKRFSAECPSNSPCSLEIQSSEAGDSALYLCASSLITTNSDYTFGSGTRLLVI.

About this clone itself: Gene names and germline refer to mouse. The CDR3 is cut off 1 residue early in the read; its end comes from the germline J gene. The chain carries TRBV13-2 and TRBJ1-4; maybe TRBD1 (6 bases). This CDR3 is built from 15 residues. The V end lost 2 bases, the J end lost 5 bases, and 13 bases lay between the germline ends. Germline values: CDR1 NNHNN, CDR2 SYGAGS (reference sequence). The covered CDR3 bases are TGTGCCAGCGGTGAATCCGCCAGGGGAAACGAAAGATTATTT. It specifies CASGESARGNERLF. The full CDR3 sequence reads CASGESARGNERLFF.